Listed here are 27 T cell receptor beta chains from one sample, sequenced in a study of control samples from healthy donors and cancer patients. Assay used: immunoSEQ multiplex PCR; TCRdb lists only in-frame clones, some missing. The data hold 70,000 to 80,000 clones, with about 90% observed a single time. The sample comprised blood. Receptors were obtained from a woman in her 50s in good health.

V and J are TRBV15 and TRBJ2-7, with 11 bases matching TRBD1. The CDR3 consists of 16 residues. Germline CDR1 and CDR2: LNHNV and YYDKDF (reference sequence). J lost 0 bases, V lost 2 bases, and 3 bases had no gene match. CDR3 DNA: TGTGCCACCAGCAGACGAGGGACAGGGGGCTCCTACGAGCAGTACTTC. Its translation is CATSRRGTGGSYEQYF. The full variable domain, completed using reference TRBV15 and TRBJ2-7, is DAMVIQNPRYQVTQFGKPVTLSCSQTLNHNVMYWYQQKSSQAPKLLFHYYDKDFNNEADTPDNFQSRRPNTSFCFLDIRSPGLGDTAMYLCATSRRGTGGSYEQYFGPGTRLTVT.

The V and J genes are TRBV19 and TRBJ1-5, with D perhaps matching TRBD1 (6 bases). V was clipped by 5 bases and J by 2 bases, with 10 bases between them. The CDR3 runs 14 residues. Germline values: CDR1 LNHDA, CDR2 SQIVND (reference sequence). The DNA for the CDR3 is TGTGCCAGTAGTGTCGGGGGGCGCAATCAGCCCCAGCATTTT. This codes for CASSVGGRNQPQHF.

The CDR3 loop reads CASSARTGKGGYTF. In DNA form, the CDR3 reads TGTGCCAGCAGCGCCCGGACAGGGAAGGGCGGCTACACCTTC. The chain carries TRBV3-1 (or the pseudogene TRBV3-2) and TRBJ1-2; 8 positions match TRBD1. This CDR3 is built from 14 residues. In germline, CDR1 is LGHDT, CDR2 YNNKEL (reference sequence). The V segment lost 5 bases and the J segment 8 bases; nucleotides outside the gene matches: 10.

The chain has TRBV6-5 and TRBJ2-7, with D unresolved. Per the germline V gene, CDR1 is MNHEY and CDR2 is SVGAGI. The ends were cut back, 10 bases at V and 5 bases at J, with 15 bases in the middle. The CDR3 covers 12 residues. The CDR3 reads CATEYRVDEQYF. The CDR3 coding sequence is TGTGCCACCGAGTACCGGGTCGACGAGCAGTACTTC.

The chain employs TRBV9 and TRBJ2-1; 7 positions agree with TRBD2. Germline trimming cut 0 bases from V and 5 bases from J; bases unmatched to any gene: 11. This CDR3 comprises 17 residues. Germline CDR1 reads SGDLS; CDR2 reads YYNGEE. The CDR3 here is CASSVGVGGIRDNEQFF. In DNA form, the CDR3 reads TGTGCCAGCAGCGTAGGCGTCGGGGGGATCCGGGACAATGAGCAGTTCTTC.

The CDR3 sequence is CASSSYGDTQYF. The CDR3 DNA reads as TGTGCCAGCAGCTCCTACGGCGATACGCAGTATTTT. The chain uses TRBV11-3 and TRBJ2-3; D unresolved. There are 12 residues in the CDR3. V dropped 4 bases and J dropped 6 bases, with 8 bases sitting between them. Looked up from germline, CDR1 is SGHNT and CDR2 is YENEEA.

The J gene is TRBJ2-5, the V gene TRBV7-3; tentative D call: TRBD1 (5 bases). V lost 5 bases, J lost 9 bases, and 16 bases lay in between. This CDR3 spans 13 amino acids. Per the germline V gene, CDR1 is SGHTA and CDR2 is FQGTGA. The CDR3 DNA follows: TGTGCCAGCAGCCCGACAGATTTTGCGGCCCAGTACTTC. Amino acid sequence: CASSPTDFAAQYF.

The rearrangement links TRBV5-1 to TRBJ2-7, with 7 bases matching TRBD1. J gave up 0 bases and V 4 bases, and 7 bases lay outside the gene matches. The germline V gene encodes CDR1 SGHRS and CDR2 YFSETQ. This CDR3 spans 15 amino acids. The CDR3 coding sequence is TGCGCCAGCAGCCCCCGGGACAGCTACTCCTACGAGCAGTACTTC. Protein product: CASSPRDSYSYEQYF.

This sequence joins TRBV30 and TRBJ1-2; 9 nucleotides agree with TRBD1. V gave up 0 bases and J gave up 1 base; unmatched junction bases: 15. This CDR3 contains 19 residues. Germline-derived CDR1 and CDR2 are GTSNPN and SVGIG (reference sequence). In DNA, the CDR3 is TGTGCCTGGAGTGTAGGAGATTTTAGGGACAGGGCTCTTAACTATGGCTACACCTTC. This sequence encodes CAWSVGDFRDRALNYGYTF.

CDR3 in amino acids: CASSSTGLNTEAFF. The CDR3 coding sequence is TGTGCCAGTAGTAGTACGGGGCTGAACACTGAAGCTTTCTTT. V is TRBV19 and J is TRBJ1-1; D may be TRBD1 (5 bases). V lost 4 bases and J lost 0, with 9 bases in between. The CDR3 runs to 14 residues. In germline, CDR1 is LNHDA, CDR2 SQIVND (reference sequence).

This chain uses TRBV7-9 with TRBJ2-1; D is unresolved. V was cut by 5 bases and J by 10 bases, with 6 bases left in between. Germline lookup yields CDR1 SEHNR and CDR2 FQNEAQ (reference sequence). The CDR3 has 10 amino acids. CDR3 in amino acids: CASSINEQFF. For the CDR3, the DNA is TGTGCCAGCAGCATCAACGAGCAGTTCTTC.

This sequence joins TRBV7-8 and TRBJ2-7; no definite D call. Germline lookup yields CDR1 SGHVS and CDR2 FQNEAQ. The CDR3 is 14 residues long. The V end lost 2 bases, the J end lost 1 base, and 9 bases lay between the germline ends. As DNA, the CDR3 is TGTGCCAGCAGCTTATCCCCCTTTTCCTACGAGCAGTACTTC. Translating it yields CASSLSPFSYEQYF.

The chain carries TRBV28 and TRBJ1-5; no reliable D call. The CDR3 length is 16 residues. The V end was cut by 3 bases, the J end by 1 base, with 13 bases between. The germline V gene has CDR1 MDHEN and CDR2 SYDVKM. The CDR3 loop is CASSFVKGLSNQPQHF. In DNA, the CDR3 is TGTGCCAGCAGTTTTGTGAAAGGGTTGAGCAATCAGCCCCAGCATTTT. The variable domain in full, completed from reference TRBV28 and TRBJ1-5, reads DVKVTQSSRYLVKRTGEKVFLECVQDMDHENMFWYRQDPGLGLRLIYFSYDVKMKEKGDIPEGYSVSREKKERFSLILESASTNQTSMYLCASSFVKGLSNQPQHFGDGTRLSIL.

This rearrangement joins TRBV19 to TRBJ1-1; D gene uncertain. Germline CDR1 reads LNHDA; CDR2 reads SQIVND (reference sequence). Between the trimmed V and J ends, which lost 5 bases and 3 bases, there was a span of 16 bases. This CDR3 contains 15 residues. The CDR3 sequence is CASSPRIRRDTEAFF. The CDR3 nucleotides read TGTGCCAGTAGTCCGCGTATTAGGAGGGACACTGAAGCTTTCTTT.

This chain links TRBV28 with TRBJ2-6, with a tentative D call TRBD2 (7 bases). The germline V and J ends were trimmed by 1 base and 4 bases, with 11 bases remaining between them. CDR1 MDHEN and CDR2 SYDVKM come from the germline V gene. This CDR3 is 16 amino acids long. The CDR3 DNA reads TGTGCCAGCAGTTTATCGGGGGGCGCCGGGGCCAACGTCCTGACTTTC. Its protein product is CASSLSGGAGANVLTF.

V and J are TRBV3-1 (or the pseudogene TRBV3-2) and TRBJ2-5, with 7 nucleotides matching TRBD2. The CDR3 consists of 16 residues. V dropped 3 bases and J dropped 5; count of bases not matched to a gene: 12. Germline-derived CDR1 and CDR2 are LGHDT and YNNKEL (reference sequence). This chain's CDR3 is CASSQAGTPGGETQYF. CDR3 bases: TGTGCCAGCAGCCAGGCCGGGACCCCCGGGGGGGAGACCCAGTACTTC.

This chain links TRBV12-3 or TRBV12-4 with TRBJ1-1, with D maybe TRBD1 (5 bases). The CDR3 loop spans 12 amino acids. V lost 6 bases and J 7 bases, leaving 12 bases between the germline ends. In nucleotides, the CDR3 is TGTGCCAGCAGCTCAGGGAGGGTTGAAGCTTTCTTT. Its translation: CASSSGRVEAFF.

The chain links TRBV5-1 to TRBJ1-1, with D perhaps matching TRBD1 (6 bases). Germline V lookup: CDR1 SGHRS, CDR2 YFSETQ. This CDR3 comprises 14 residues. V was cut by 0 bases and J by 1 base, with 7 bases left in between. CDR3 bases: TGCGCCAGCAGCTTGGACAGGGCGAACACTGAAGCTTTCTTT. Its translation is CASSLDRANTEAFF.

The CDR3 loop is CASKSSNTGELFF. In DNA form, the CDR3 reads TGTGCCAGCAAGTCTAGTAACACCGGGGAGCTGTTTTTT. The chain is built from TRBV28 and TRBJ2-2; D unresolved. Germline CDR1 MDHEN, CDR2 SYDVKM. The CDR3 has 13 amino acids. V was shortened by 7 bases and J by 2 bases, with 8 bases between the two germline ends.

The CDR3 sequence: CASSLVIRQADTQYF. In nucleotides, the CDR3 is TGTGCCAGCAGTTTAGTAATTCGGCAGGCAGATACGCAGTATTTT. V is TRBV28 and J is TRBJ2-3; D uncertain. Trimming cost V 2 bases and J 4 bases, with 13 bases left between them. The CDR3 spans 15 residues. Germline CDR1 is MDHEN and CDR2 is SYDVKM.

V gene TRBV6-2 or TRBV6-3 combines with J gene TRBJ1-1, with D perhaps matching TRBD1 (5 bases). V was pared by 2 bases and J by 7 bases, with 14 bases between. Germline CDR1 and CDR2: MNHEY and SVGEGT. CDR3 size: 14 residues. The CDR3 region is CASSYLKGTVEAFF. The CDR3 nucleotides are TGTGCCAGCAGTTACCTAAAAGGGACGGTTGAAGCTTTCTTT.

The chain carries TRBV5-1 and TRBJ2-7, with D possibly being TRBD2 (5 bases). V was trimmed by 0 bases and J by 2 bases, leaving 12 bases between them. Germline assignment: CDR1 SGHRS and CDR2 YFSETQ. This CDR3 contains 15 residues. The CDR3, as DNA: TGCGCCAGCAGCTTGGTCGGACTCAACGCCTACGAGCAGTACTTC. This encodes CASSLVGLNAYEQYF.

The CDR3 here is CASSLDQLSTTEAFF. CDR3 nucleotide sequence: TGCGCCAGCAGCTTGGATCAGCTCTCCACCACTGAAGCTTTCTTT. This sequence joins TRBV5-1 and TRBJ1-1; D gene unclear. The CDR3 has 15 amino acids. CDR1 SGHRS and CDR2 YFSETQ come from the germline V gene. The V end was cut by 0 bases, the J end by 4 bases, with 13 bases between.

This chain links TRBV2 with TRBJ2-5; a possible D gene is TRBD1 (5 bases). Germline CDR1 is SNHLY and CDR2 is FYNNEI. The CDR3 is 12 amino acids. Trimming took off 4 bases at V and 6 bases at J, with 9 bases between the two ends. CDR3 nucleotide sequence: TGTGCCAGCAGTGGCAGGGTTCAGACCCAGTACTTC. This translates into CASSGRVQTQYF.

This rearrangement joins TRBV7-3 to TRBJ2-3; 9 positions match TRBD2. CDR3 length: 16 amino acids. V lost 5 bases and J lost 2; bases outside the gene matches: 8. CDR1 is SGHTA and CDR2 is FQGTGA in the germline V gene. The CDR3 spells CASSRWASGTTDTQYF. For the CDR3, the DNA is TGTGCCAGCAGCCGTTGGGCTAGCGGGACCACAGATACGCAGTATTTT.

The count of this clone is one. The rearrangement joins TRBV6-4 to TRBJ2-6, with 7 bases matching TRBD1. The CDR3 is 16 amino acids. Germline V gene sequence: CDR1 MRHNA, CDR2 SNTAGT. V dropped 0 bases and J dropped 2; count of bases not matched to a gene: 1. DNA of the CDR3: TGTGCCAGCAGTGACTCAGGGGGCGCTGGGGCCAACGTCCTGACTTTC. Protein sequence: CASSDSGGAGANVLTF.

The rearrangement uses TRBV6-5 and TRBJ1-2; the match to TRBD1 covers 7 bases. V lost 2 bases and J lost 0; bases outside the gene matches: 6. Germline lookup yields CDR1 MNHEY and CDR2 SVGAGI. This CDR3 is 16 amino acids long. This CDR3 reads CASSYLLGQANYGYTF. The DNA of the CDR3 is TGTGCCAGCAGTTACCTTTTAGGACAGGCTAACTATGGCTACACCTTC.